This T cell receptor beta chain was captured by sequencing in a study of cytomegalovirus exposure and HLA in healthy donors. Study-wide results and caveats: Later analysis indicated greater clonal expansion among HLA-associated TCR beta chains than among equally common other chains. Immune exposure information available was restricted to CMV serostatus. The study labeled 150 to 200 TCR beta chains cytomegalovirus-associated.

Both 60 Vbeta primers and 13 Jbeta primers went into the PCR. Per the authors' pipeline: It was a later analysis that counted about 80 million unique TCR beta chains, of which around 11 million were shared. Assay: immunoSEQ multiplex PCR; the TCRdb copy retains only in-frame clones and omits some. V, J and clone size derive from that table, while D and trimming were established from the DNA sequence. In the table there are some 110,000 clones, 70% to 80% of which are singletons. This clone occurred a few times. Its antigen is undetermined. This TCR was sampled from a woman younger than 35 in good health and CMV-seronegative. What was sequenced was PBMCs.

CDR3 region: CASSQEWESSTDTQYF. CDR3 nucleotide sequence: TGCGCCAGCAGCCAAGAGTGGGAGTCAAGCACAGATACGCAGTATTTT. The chain employs TRBV4-1 and TRBJ2-3; D might be TRBD2 (5 bases). Trimming shortened V by 0 bases and J by 0 bases, and 10 bases separated the two germline ends. The CDR3 is 16 residues long. Germline V CDR1 and CDR2: MGHRA, YSYEKL.